The 21 T cell receptor beta chains below come from one sample, sequenced in a study of blood T cells in healthy people across ages. With a J-beta primer mix and a sample-barcoded 5' primer, a second PCR ran roughly 7 to 11 cycles. Using its own MiXCR run on the 5' RACE reads, TCRdb lists one record per CDR3 protein. The sample records fewer than 900,000 distinct CDR3 sequences, about 42% being singletons. The sequenced sample was blood. These receptors all stem from a woman in her fifties or sixties in good health.

This clonotype occurred a few times. The chain couples TRBV5-4 to TRBJ1-2; D is perhaps TRBD1 (6 bases). The CDR3 runs to 13 residues. The V end lost 0 bases, the J end lost 6 bases, and 9 bases lay between the germline ends. Germline values: CDR1 SGHNT, CDR2 YYREEE (reference sequence). For the CDR3, the DNA is TGTGCCAGCAGCTTGGATAACAGGGATGGCTACACCTTC. It is translated as CASSLDNRDGYTF.

The CDR3 DNA reads TGTGCCAGCAGCCCCTACACGGGGATCGACAATGAGCAGTTCTTC. It is translated as CASSPYTGIDNEQFF. V is TRBV11-2 and J is TRBJ2-1; the D gene is possibly TRBD2 (5 bases). The V gene's germline CDR1 is SGHAT and CDR2 FQNNGV. The length of the CDR3 is 15 residues. V lost 5 bases, J lost 5 bases, and 16 bases lay in between.

The gene calls are TRBV18 and TRBJ1-2, with 7 bases matching TRBD1. V shed 2 bases, J shed 3 bases, and the junction held 9 bases outside the gene matches. CDR1 is KGHSH and CDR2 is LQKENI in the germline V gene. This CDR3 is 16 amino acids long. The DNA for the CDR3 is TGTGCCAGCTCACCAGGGCAGGGGGTGCAGGACTATGGCTACACCTTC. Translation: CASSPGQGVQDYGYTF.

Details on this clonotype: A clone one base away is much larger, so this may be a read error. It is unclear where the CDR3 begins or ends on the DNA, so no DNA is shown, and the CDR3 is as TCRdb lists it. J is TRBJ1-2 and V is TRBV29-1. Per the germline V gene, CDR1 is SQVTM and CDR2 is ANQGSEA. The CDR3 is made up of 12 amino acids, end residues included. The CDR3 loop is CSVEDPWGGGTF.

This clonotype was seen many times. This chain connects TRBV29-1 to TRBJ2-7; 7 bases align to TRBD2. V lost 4 bases to trimming and J lost 3 bases; unmatched junction nucleotides: 6. CDR3 length: 13 amino acids. Germline V gene lookup returns CDR1 SQVTM and CDR2 ANQGSEA. The CDR3 nucleotides read TGCAGCGTTGGGGGGGGGACGGGCTACGAGCAGTACTTC. Amino acid sequence: CSVGGGTGYEQYF.

The chain joins TRBV6-6 to TRBJ2-7; the D gene is possibly TRBD1 (6 bases). V lost 6 bases and J 2 bases, leaving 14 bases between the germline ends. CDR1 and CDR2 (germline): MNHNY, SVGAGI (reference sequence). This CDR3 region has 14 residues. CDR3 loop: CASRLTGLTYEQYF. The CDR3 DNA is TGTGCCAGCAGACTTACAGGGTTGACCTACGAGCAGTACTTC.

This clonotype was counted ten times or more. The chain carries TRBV6-1 and TRBJ2-1, with D unresolved. Germline loops: CDR1 MNHNS, CDR2 SASEGT. CDR3 length: 16 residues. With 2 bases removed from V and 2 bases from J, the gap between germline ends came to 13 bases. DNA of the CDR3: TGTGCCAGCAGTGAATACCCCGTTGGGCCCTACAATGAGCAGTTCTTC. This translates into CASSEYPVGPYNEQFF.

Notes on this clonotype: It may be a read error: a sequence one base away is much more abundant. The rearrangement joins TRBV12-3 or TRBV12-4 to TRBJ2-1; 9 bases are a match to TRBD2. The CDR3 totals 15 residues. The CDR3 DNA reads as TGTGCCGGCAGTTCCGAACTAGCGGGTACCAATGAGCAGTTCTTC. This sequence encodes CAGSSELAGTNEQFF.

V and J are TRBV20-1 and TRBJ2-5; TRBD2 matches 12 bases. Germline V gene data show CDR1 as DFQATT and CDR2 as SNEGSKA (reference sequence). Trimming cost V 2 bases and J 7 bases; bases outside gene matches: 8. CDR3 length: 15 residues. The CDR3 DNA follows: TGCAGTGCTAGACCAGAACTAGCGGGGGGAGGGACCCAGTACTTC. It specifies CSARPELAGGGTQYF.

The V gene is TRBV20-1, the J gene TRBJ2-3, with 7 positions matching TRBD1. The CDR3 runs 14 residues. Trimming removed 6 bases from V and 3 bases from J; junction bases left unmatched: 9. The V gene's germline CDR1 is DFQATT and CDR2 SNEGSKA (reference sequence). The CDR3 DNA follows: TGCAGTGCCAACCCCGGGACAGCAACAGATACGCAGTATTTT. Protein: CSANPGTATDTQYF.

About this clonotype: A read error may be the cause here, since a much bigger clone is one base away. J is TRBJ2-5 and V is TRBV6-2 or TRBV6-3; TRBD2 matches 10 bases. The J call may not be correct, given that the DNA end is closer to TRBJ2-1. The CDR3 is 15 amino acids. From germline, CDR1 is MNHEY and CDR2 SVGEGT. In DNA, the CDR3 is TGTGCCAGCACTGAGCTAGCGGGAGAAGTCGAGACCCAGTTCTTC. Encoded protein: CASTELAGEVETQFF.

This sequence joins TRBV25-1 and TRBJ2-4; 12 positions agree with TRBD2. Near its end, the DNA agrees better with TRBJ2-5, so the J call may be wrong. CDR1 and CDR2 from the germline V gene are MGHDK and SYGVNS. The CDR3 contains 15 residues. The CDR3 DNA follows: TGTGCCAGCAGTGAATCTAGCGGGGGGGTCGAGACCCAGTACTTC. Protein sequence: CASSESSGGVETQYF.

This clonotype was seen a handful of times. The chain joins TRBV19 to TRBJ2-1; TRBD2 matches 9 bases. This CDR3 spans 14 amino acids. The germline V gene has CDR1 LNHDA and CDR2 SQIVND (reference sequence). V shed 8 bases and J 8 bases; nucleotides not matched to a gene: 10. The DNA for the CDR3 is TGTGCCAGTCAAAATAGCGGGGGCGCGGATGAGCAGTTCTTC. Encoded protein: CASQNSGGADEQFF.

The V gene is TRBV18, the J gene TRBJ2-7; D unresolved. CDR1 KGHSH and CDR2 LQKENI come from the germline V gene. V dropped 4 bases and J dropped 4 bases, with 11 bases sitting between them. The CDR3 is 13 residues long. The CDR3 here is CASSRILMYEQYF. For the CDR3, the DNA is TGTGCCAGCTCACGCATCTTAATGTACGAGCAGTACTTC.

V and J are TRBV5-1 and TRBJ1-1, with D unresolved. The V gene's germline CDR1 is SGHRS and CDR2 YFSETQ. This CDR3 has 13 amino acids. V lost 4 bases and J lost 3, with 10 bases in between. The DNA of the CDR3 is TGCGCCAGCAGCCCGGACGGTTACACTGAAGCTTTCTTT. Amino acids: CASSPDGYTEAFF.

This clonotype occurred many times. V usage is TRBV6-2 or TRBV6-3 and J usage is TRBJ2-6; unclear D gene. The V and J ends lost 0 bases and 0 bases respectively, with 12 bases between them. CDR1 is MNHEY and CDR2 is SVGEGT in the germline V gene. The CDR3 has 18 residues. In DNA, the CDR3 is TGTGCCAGCAGTTACTCGTTAAGCGTGAGCTCTGGGGCCAACGTCCTGACTTTC. Protein: CASSYSLSVSSGANVLTF.

J is TRBJ1-2 and V is TRBV12-3 or TRBV12-4; TRBD1 is a possible D gene (5 bases). Between the trimmed V and J ends, which lost 6 bases and 1 base, there was a span of 15 bases. The CDR3 covers 15 residues. CDR3 region: CASSTDTGVNYGYTF. CDR3 nucleotide sequence: TGTGCCAGCAGCACCGACACGGGGGTTAACTATGGCTACACCTTC.

This clonotype was counted only a few times. The chain has TRBV7-3 and TRBJ2-6, with D unclear. This CDR3 has 16 residues. Germline loops: CDR1 SGHTA, CDR2 FQGTGA. The V gene lost 2 bases and the J gene lost 0 bases, with 8 bases spanning the gap. Here the CDR3 DNA reads TGTGCCAGCAGCTTAGTCACGAACTCTGGGGCCAACGTCCTGACTTTC. As protein: CASSLVTNSGANVLTF.

This rearrangement joins TRBV20-1 to TRBJ2-1; D perhaps matches TRBD2 (6 bases). The CDR3 runs to 14 residues. Per germline, CDR1 DFQATT and CDR2 SNEGSKA (reference sequence). V dropped 6 bases and J dropped 13 bases, with 25 bases sitting between them. CDR3 bases: TGCAGTGCAACTAGACTAGTGGGCCCAGAGACCCAGTTCTTC. This translates into CSATRLVGPETQFF.

This chain connects TRBV3-1 to TRBJ2-3, with TRBD2 matching over 10 bases. The CDR3 is 20 residues long. Per germline, CDR1 LGHDT and CDR2 YNNKEL (reference sequence). After removal of 3 bases from V and 0 bases from J, the junction contained 15 bases not matched to a gene. CDR3 in DNA: TGTGCCAGCAGCCAGAGGAGCGGGAGGGCCGGACTTCCTAGCACAGATACGCAGTATTTT. The encoded protein is CASSQRSGRAGLPSTDTQYF.

This chain uses TRBV20-1 with TRBJ1-2; 8 bases map to TRBD1. CDR1 is DFQATT, CDR2 SNEGSKA, per germline (reference sequence). V dropped 6 bases and J dropped 8; count of bases not matched to a gene: 11. The CDR3 covers 13 residues. CDR3 amino acids: CSAASQGAKGYTF. CDR3 in DNA: TGCAGTGCAGCCAGTCAGGGGGCGAAAGGCTACACCTTC.